Below, one T cell receptor beta chain is given with its context. Trimming cost V 5 bases and J 0 bases, with 8 bases left between them. The CDR3 loop spans 14 amino acids. The germline V gene encodes CDR1 SEHNR and CDR2 FQNEAQ (reference sequence). This PCR relied on a set of 60 Vbeta primers and 13 Jbeta primers. Clones were read by immunoSEQ multiplex PCR, and TCRdb kept only the in-frame ones, dropping some. The sample lists about 120,000 clones; 80% were seen once. The entry originates in a study of cytomegalovirus exposure and HLA in healthy donors. Looking at the study overall: A preliminary data release comprised around 85 million unique TCRs obtained from HLA-typed donors.

J is TRBJ1-5 and V is TRBV7-9; D may be TRBD1 (6 bases). The sequence came from a man between 25 and 39 years old in good health and CMV-seropositive. The sequenced sample was PBMCs. CDR3: CASSLDSSNQPQHF. CDR3 sequence (DNA): TGTGCCAGCAGCCTGGACAGTAGCAATCAGCCCCAGCATTTT.